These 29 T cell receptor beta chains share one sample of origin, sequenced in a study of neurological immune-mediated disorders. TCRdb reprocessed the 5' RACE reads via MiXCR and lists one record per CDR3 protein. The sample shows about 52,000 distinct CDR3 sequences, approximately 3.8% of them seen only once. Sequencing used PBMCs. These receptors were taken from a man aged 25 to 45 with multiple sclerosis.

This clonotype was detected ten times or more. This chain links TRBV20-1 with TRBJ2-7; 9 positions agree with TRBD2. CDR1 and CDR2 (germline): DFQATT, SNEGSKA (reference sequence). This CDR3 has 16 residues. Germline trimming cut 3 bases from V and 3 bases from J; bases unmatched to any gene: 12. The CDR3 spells CSASPILAGENYEQYF. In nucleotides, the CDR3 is TGCAGTGCTAGTCCCATACTAGCGGGCGAAAACTACGAGCAGTACTTC.

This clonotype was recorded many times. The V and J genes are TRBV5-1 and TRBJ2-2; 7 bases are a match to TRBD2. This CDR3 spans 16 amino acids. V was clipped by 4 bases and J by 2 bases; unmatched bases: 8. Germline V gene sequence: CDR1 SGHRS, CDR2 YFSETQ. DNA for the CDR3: TGCGCCAGCAGCACAACAGCGGGACTTAACACCGGGGAGCTGTTTTTT. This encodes CASSTTAGLNTGELFF.

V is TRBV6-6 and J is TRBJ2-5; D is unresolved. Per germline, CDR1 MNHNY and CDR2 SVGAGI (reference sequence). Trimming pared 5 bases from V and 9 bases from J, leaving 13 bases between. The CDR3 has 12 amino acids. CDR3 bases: TGTGCCAGCAGTACTTCCCTGGAGTCCCAGTACTTC. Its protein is CASSTSLESQYF.

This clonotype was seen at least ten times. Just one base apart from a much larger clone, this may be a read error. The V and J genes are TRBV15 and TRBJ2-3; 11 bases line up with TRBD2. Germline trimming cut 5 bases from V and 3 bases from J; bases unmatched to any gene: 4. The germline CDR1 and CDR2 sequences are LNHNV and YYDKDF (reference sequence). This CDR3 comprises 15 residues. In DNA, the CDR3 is TGTGCCACCAGCTTAGCGGGGGGGATTACAGATACGCAGTATTTT. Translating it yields CATSLAGGITDTQYF.

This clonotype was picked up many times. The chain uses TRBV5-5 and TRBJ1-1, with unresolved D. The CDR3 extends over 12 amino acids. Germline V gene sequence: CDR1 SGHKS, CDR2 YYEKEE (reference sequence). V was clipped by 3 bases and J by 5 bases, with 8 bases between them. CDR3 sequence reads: CASSSTGTEAFF. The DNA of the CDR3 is TGTGCCAGCAGCTCAACCGGAACTGAAGCTTTCTTT.

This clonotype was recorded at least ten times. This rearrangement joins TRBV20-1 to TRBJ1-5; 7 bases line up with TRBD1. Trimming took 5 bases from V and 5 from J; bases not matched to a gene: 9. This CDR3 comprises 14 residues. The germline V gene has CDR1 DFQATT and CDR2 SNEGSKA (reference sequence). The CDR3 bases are TGCAGTGCTCAGGGGCATAGGGGGCATCAGCCCCAGCATTTT. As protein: CSAQGHRGHQPQHF.

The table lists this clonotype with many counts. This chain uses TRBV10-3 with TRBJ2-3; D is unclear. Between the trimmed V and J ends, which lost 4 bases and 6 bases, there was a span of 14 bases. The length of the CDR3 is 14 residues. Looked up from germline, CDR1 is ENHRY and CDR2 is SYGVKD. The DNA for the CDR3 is TGTGCCATCAGTGCCGACTCGTTGACGGATACGCAGTATTTT. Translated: CAISADSLTDTQYF.

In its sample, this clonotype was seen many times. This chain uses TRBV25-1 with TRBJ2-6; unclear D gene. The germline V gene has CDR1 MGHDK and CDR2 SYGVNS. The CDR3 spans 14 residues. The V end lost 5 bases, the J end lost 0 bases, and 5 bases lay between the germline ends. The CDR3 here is CASSSASGANVLTF. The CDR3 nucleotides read TGTGCCAGCAGTTCAGCCTCTGGGGCCAACGTCCTGACTTTC.

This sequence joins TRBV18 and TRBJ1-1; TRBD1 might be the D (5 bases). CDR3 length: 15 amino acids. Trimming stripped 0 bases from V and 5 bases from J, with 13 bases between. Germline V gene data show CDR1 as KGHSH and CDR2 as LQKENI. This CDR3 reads CASSPPGVIWTEAFF. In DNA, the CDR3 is TGTGCCAGCTCACCACCGGGGGTAATTTGGACTGAAGCTTTCTTT. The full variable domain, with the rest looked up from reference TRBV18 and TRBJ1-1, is NAGVMQNPRHLVRRRGQEARLRCSPMKGHSHVYWYRQLPEEGLKFMVYLQKENIIDESGMPKERFSAEFPKEGPSILRIQQVVRGDSAAYFCASSPPGVIWTEAFFGQGTRLTVV.

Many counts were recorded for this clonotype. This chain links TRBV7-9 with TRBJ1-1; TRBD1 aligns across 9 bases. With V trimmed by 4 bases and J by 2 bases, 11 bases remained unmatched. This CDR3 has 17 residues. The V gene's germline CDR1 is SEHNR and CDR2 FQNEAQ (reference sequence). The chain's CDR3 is CASSWPGQGARNTEAFF. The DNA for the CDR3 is TGTGCCAGCAGCTGGCCGGGACAGGGAGCGAGAAACACTGAAGCTTTCTTT.

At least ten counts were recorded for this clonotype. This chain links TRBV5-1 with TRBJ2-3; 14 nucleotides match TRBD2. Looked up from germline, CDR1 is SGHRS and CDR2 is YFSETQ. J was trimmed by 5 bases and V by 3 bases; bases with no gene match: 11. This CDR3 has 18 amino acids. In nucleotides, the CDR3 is TGCGCCAGCAGCTCCGGTGGACTAGCGGGGGGATTCCGAGATACGCAGTATTTT. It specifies CASSSGGLAGGFRDTQYF.

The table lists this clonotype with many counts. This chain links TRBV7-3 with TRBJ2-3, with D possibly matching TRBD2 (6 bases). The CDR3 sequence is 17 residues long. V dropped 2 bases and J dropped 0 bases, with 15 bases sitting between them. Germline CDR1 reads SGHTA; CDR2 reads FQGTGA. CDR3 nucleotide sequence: TGTGCCAGCAGCTTAGGGCGGGGCACCCCTAGCACAGATACGCAGTATTTT. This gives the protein CASSLGRGTPSTDTQYF.

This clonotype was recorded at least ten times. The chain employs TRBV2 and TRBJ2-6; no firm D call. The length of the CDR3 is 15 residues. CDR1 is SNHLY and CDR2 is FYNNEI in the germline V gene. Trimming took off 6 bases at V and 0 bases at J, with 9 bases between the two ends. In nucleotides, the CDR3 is TGTGCCAGCAGCGGAGCCCGCTCTGGGGCCAACGTCCTGACTTTC. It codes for CASSGARSGANVLTF.

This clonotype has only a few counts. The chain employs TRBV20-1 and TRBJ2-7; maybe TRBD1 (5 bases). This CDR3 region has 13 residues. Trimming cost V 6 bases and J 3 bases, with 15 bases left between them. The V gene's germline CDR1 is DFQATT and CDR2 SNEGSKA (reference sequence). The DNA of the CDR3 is TGCAGTGCCGCCCCTCAGGGATACTACGAGCAGTACTTC. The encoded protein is CSAAPQGYYEQYF.

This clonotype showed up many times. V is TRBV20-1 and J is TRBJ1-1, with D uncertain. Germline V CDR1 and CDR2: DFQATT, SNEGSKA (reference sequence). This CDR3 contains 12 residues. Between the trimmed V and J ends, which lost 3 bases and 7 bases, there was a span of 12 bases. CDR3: CSASGQRLEAFF. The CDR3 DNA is TGCAGTGCTAGCGGGCAGCGACTTGAAGCTTTCTTT.

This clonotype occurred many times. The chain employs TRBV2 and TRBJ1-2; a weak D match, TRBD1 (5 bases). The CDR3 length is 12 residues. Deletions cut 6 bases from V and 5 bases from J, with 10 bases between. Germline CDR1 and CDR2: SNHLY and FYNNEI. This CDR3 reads CASRETEYGYTF. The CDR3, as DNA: TGTGCCAGCAGGGAGACAGAGTATGGCTACACCTTC.

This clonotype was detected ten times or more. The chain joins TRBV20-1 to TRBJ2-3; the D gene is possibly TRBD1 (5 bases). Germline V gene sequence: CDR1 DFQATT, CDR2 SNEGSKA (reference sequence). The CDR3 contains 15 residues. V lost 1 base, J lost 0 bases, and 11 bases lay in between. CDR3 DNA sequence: TGCAGTGCTAGAGGCGACAGTCTAAGCACAGATACGCAGTATTTT. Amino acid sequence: CSARGDSLSTDTQYF.

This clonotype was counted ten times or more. CDR3 DNA: TGTGCCAGCAGCCCAGGGGGTGGAAATCAGCCCCAGCATTTT. Translation gives CASSPGGGNQPQHF. The chain is built from TRBV7-6 and TRBJ1-5; 7 bases agree with TRBD1. CDR1 is SGHVS, CDR2 FNYEAQ, per germline. The junction had 5 bases not matched to a gene; V was cut back by 5 bases and J by 4 bases. The CDR3 runs to 14 residues.

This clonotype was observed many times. The DNA for the CDR3 is TGTGCCAGCAGCTTAAGGGGACTAGCGGGGAGGGAGACCCAGTACTTC. Translation: CASSLRGLAGRETQYF. The chain joins TRBV7-2 to TRBJ2-5; 13 positions agree with TRBD2. V was pared by 2 bases and J by 5 bases, with 5 bases of the junction left unmatched. The CDR3 contains 16 residues. The germline V gene has CDR1 SGHTA and CDR2 FQGNSA.

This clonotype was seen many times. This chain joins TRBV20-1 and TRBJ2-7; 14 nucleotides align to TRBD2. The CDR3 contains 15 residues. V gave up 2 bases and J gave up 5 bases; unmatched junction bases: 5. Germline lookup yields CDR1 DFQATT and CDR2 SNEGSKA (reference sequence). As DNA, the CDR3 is TGCAGTGCTAGACTGGGACTAGCGGGAGCCAACGAGCAGTACTTC. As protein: CSARLGLAGANEQYF.

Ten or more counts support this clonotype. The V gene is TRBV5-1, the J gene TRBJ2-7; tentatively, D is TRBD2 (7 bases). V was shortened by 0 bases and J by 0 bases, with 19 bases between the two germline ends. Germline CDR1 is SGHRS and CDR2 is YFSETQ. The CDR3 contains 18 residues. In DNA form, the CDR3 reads TGCGCCAGCAGCTTGGTTTCGGGGGCGGCTAGCGGCTCCTACGAGCAGTACTTC. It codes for CASSLVSGAASGSYEQYF.

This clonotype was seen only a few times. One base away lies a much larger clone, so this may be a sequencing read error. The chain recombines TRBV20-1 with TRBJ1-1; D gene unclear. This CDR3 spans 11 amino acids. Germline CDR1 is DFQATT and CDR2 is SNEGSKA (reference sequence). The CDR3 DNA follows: TGCAGGATCAGCATGAACACTGAAGCTTTCTTT. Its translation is CRISMNTEAFF.

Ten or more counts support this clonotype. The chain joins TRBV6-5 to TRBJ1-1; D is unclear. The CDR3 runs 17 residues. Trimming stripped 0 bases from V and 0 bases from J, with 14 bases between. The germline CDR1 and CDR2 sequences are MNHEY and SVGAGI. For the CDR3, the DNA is TGTGCCAGCAGTTACTCTTCATTCGGCGTTATGAACACTGAAGCTTTCTTT. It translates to CASSYSSFGVMNTEAFF.

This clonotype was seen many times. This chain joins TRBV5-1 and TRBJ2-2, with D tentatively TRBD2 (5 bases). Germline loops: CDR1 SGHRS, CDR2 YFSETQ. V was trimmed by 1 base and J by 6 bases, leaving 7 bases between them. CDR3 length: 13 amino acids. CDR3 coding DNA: TGCGCCAGCAGCTTGTCTAGCTCCGGGGAGCTGTTTTTT. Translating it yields CASSLSSSGELFF. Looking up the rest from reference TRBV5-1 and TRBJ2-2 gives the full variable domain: KAGVTQTPRYLIKTRGQQVTLSCSPISGHRSVSWYQQTPGQGLQFLFEYFSETQRNKGNFPGRFSGRQFSNSRSEMNVSTLELGDSALYLCASSLSSSGELFFGEGSRLTVL.

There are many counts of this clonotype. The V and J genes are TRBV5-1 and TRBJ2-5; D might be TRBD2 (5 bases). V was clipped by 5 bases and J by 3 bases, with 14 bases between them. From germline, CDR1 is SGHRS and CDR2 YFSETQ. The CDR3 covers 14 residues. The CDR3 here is CASSTDVGEETQYF. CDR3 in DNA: TGCGCCAGCAGTACGGATGTCGGGGAAGAGACCCAGTACTTC.

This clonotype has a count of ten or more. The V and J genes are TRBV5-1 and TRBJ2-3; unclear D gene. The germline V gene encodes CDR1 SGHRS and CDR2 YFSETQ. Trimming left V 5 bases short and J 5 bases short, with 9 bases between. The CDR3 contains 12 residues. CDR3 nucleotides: TGCGCCAGCAGGCCTGACCGAGATACGCAGTATTTT. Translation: CASRPDRDTQYF.

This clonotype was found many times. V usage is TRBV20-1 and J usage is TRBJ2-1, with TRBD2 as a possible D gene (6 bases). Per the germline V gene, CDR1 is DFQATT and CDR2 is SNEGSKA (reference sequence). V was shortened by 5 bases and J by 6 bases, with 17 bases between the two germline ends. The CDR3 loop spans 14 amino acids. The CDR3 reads CSAPITPGSNEQFF. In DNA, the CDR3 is TGCAGTGCTCCTATAACGCCCGGGAGCAATGAGCAGTTCTTC.

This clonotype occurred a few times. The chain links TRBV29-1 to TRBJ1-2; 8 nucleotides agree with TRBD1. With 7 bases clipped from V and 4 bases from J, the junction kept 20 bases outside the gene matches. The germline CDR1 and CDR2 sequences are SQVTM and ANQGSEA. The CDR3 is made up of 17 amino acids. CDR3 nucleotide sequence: TGCAGCGCCGTCCTCCAGGACAGGGAAAGGGGCGGCTATGGCTACACCTTC. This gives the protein CSAVLQDRERGGYGYTF.

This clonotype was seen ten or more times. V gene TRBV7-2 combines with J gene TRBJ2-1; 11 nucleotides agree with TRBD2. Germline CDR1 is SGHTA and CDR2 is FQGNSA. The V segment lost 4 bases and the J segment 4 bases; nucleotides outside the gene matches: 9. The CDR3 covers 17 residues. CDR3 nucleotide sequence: TGTGCCAGCAGCTCTAGACTTAGCGGGGGGGCGTACAATGAGCAGTTCTTC. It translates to CASSSRLSGGAYNEQFF.